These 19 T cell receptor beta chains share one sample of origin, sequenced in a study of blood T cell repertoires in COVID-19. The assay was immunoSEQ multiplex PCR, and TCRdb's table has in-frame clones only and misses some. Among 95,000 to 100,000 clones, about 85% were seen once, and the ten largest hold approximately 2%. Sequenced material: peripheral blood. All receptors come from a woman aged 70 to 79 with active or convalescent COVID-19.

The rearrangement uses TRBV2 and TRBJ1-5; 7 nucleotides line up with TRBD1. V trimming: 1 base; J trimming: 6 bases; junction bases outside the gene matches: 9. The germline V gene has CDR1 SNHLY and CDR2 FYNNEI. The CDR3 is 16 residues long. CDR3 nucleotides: TGTGCCAGCAGTGAAGATCTGGCAGGGGGGACTCAGCCCCAGCATTTT. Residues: CASSEDLAGGTQPQHF.

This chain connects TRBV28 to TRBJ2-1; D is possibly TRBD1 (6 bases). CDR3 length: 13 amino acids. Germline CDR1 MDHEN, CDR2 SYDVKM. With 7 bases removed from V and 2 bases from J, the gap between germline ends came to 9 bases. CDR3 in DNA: TGTGCCAGCACCCGGGACACCTACAATGAGCAGTTCTTC. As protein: CASTRDTYNEQFF.

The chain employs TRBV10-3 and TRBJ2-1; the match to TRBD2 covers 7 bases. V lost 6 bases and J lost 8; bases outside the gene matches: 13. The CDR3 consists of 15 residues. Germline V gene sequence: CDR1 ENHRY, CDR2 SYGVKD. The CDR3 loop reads CAIRNAAGVFDEQFF. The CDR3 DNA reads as TGTGCCATCAGGAACGCGGCGGGAGTTTTTGATGAGCAGTTCTTC.

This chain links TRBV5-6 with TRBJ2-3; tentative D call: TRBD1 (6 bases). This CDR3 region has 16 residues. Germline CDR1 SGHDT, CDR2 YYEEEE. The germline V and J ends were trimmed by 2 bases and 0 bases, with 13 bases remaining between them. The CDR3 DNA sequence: TGTGCCAGCAGCTTAGGGACACACGTTAGCACAGATACGCAGTATTTT. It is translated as CASSLGTHVSTDTQYF.

The CDR3: CASSLAQDTEAFF. In DNA, the CDR3 is TGTGCCAGCAGCTTAGCACAGGACACTGAAGCTTTCTTT. The chain uses TRBV7-2 and TRBJ1-1, with D perhaps TRBD1 (5 bases). Per the germline V gene, CDR1 is SGHTA and CDR2 is FQGNSA. V dropped 0 bases and J dropped 3 bases, with 5 bases sitting between them. CDR3 length: 13 amino acids.

The chain's CDR3 is CASRLAGLRRGYNEQFF. The CDR3 DNA reads as TGTGCCAGCAGACTCGCGGGACTACGAAGGGGTTACAATGAGCAGTTCTTC. The V gene is TRBV3-1 (or the pseudogene TRBV3-2), the J gene TRBJ2-1; 7 nucleotides line up with TRBD2. The trim removed 6 bases at V and 4 bases at J, leaving 15 bases unmatched. The CDR3 loop spans 17 amino acids. CDR1 is LGHDT and CDR2 is YNNKEL in the germline V gene (reference sequence).

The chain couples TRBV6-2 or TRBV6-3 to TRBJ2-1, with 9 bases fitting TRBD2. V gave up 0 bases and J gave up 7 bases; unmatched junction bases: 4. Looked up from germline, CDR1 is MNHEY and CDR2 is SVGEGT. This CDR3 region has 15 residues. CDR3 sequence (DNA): TGTGCCAGCAGTTACTCGGGACTAGCCGTTAATGAGCAGTTCTTC. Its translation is CASSYSGLAVNEQFF.

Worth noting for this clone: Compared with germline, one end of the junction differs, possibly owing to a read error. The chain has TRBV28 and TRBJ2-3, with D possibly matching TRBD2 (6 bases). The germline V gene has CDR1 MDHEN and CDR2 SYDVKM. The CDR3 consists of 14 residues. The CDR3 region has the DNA TGTGCCAGCAGTGGGGGGACCATCACAAATACGCAGTATTTT. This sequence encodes CASSGGTITNTQYF.

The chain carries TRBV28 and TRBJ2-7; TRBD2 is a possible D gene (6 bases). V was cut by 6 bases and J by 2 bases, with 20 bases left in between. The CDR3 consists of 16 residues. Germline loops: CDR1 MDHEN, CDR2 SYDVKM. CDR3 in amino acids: CASSSPTRPNTYEQYF. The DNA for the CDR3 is TGTGCCAGCAGCAGTCCGACTAGACCGAATACCTACGAGCAGTACTTC.

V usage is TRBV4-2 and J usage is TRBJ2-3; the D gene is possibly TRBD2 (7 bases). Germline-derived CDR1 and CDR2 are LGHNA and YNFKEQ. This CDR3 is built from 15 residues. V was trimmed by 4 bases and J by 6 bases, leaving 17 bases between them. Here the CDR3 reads CASSPPNGGRDTQYF. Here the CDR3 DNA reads TGTGCCAGCAGCCCCCCGAACGGGGGGCGGGATACGCAGTATTTT.

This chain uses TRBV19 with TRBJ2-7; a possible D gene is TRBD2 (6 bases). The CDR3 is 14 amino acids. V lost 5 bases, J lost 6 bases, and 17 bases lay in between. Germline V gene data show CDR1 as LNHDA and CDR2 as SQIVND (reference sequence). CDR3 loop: CASSGGAVIGEQYF. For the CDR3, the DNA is TGTGCCAGTAGTGGAGGGGCAGTGATTGGCGAGCAGTACTTC.

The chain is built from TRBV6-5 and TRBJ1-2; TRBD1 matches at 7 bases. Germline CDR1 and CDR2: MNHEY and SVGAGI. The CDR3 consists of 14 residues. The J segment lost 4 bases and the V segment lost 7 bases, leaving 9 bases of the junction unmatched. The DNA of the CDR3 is TGTGCCAGCAAAGTTACCAGGGACAGCTATGGCTACACCTTC. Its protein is CASKVTRDSYGYTF.

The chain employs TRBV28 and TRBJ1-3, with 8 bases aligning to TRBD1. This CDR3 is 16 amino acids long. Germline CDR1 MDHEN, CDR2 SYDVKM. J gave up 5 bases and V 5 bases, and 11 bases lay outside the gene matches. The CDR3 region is CASSLQGAITRNTIYF. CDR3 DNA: TGTGCCAGCAGTCTTCAGGGGGCGATAACTAGAAACACCATATATTTT.

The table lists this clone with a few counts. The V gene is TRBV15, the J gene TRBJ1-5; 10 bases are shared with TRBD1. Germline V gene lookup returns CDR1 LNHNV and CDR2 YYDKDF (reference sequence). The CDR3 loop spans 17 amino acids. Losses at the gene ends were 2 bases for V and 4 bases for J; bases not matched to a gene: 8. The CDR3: CATSRSPGGQGNQPQHF. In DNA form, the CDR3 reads TGTGCCACCAGCAGATCACCAGGGGGACAGGGGAATCAGCCCCAGCATTTT.

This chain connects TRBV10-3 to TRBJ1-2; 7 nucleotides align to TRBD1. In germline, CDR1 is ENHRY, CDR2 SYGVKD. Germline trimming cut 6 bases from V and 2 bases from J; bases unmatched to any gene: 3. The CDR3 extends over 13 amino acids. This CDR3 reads CAISDRANYGYTF. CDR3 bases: TGTGCCATCAGCGACAGGGCGAACTATGGCTACACCTTC.

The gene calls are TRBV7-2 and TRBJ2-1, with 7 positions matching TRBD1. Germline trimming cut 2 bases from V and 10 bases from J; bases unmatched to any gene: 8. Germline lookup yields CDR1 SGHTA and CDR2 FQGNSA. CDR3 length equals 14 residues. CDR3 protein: CASSLQDRSTEQFF. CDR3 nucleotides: TGTGCCAGCAGCTTACAGGACAGGAGCACGGAGCAGTTCTTC.

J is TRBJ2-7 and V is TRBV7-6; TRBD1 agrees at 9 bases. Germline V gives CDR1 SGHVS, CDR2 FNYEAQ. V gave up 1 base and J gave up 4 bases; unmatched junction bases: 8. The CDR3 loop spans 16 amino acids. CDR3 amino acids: CASSLGTGDAGYEQYF. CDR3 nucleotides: TGTGCCAGCAGCTTAGGGACAGGGGACGCGGGGTACGAGCAGTACTTC.

The chain's CDR3 is CASRRAGPYGYTF. For the CDR3, the DNA is TGTGCCAGCAGAAGGGCAGGGCCGTATGGCTACACCTTC. The V call is TRBV6-5, the J call TRBJ1-2; possible D gene TRBD1, 5 bases. Germline V gives CDR1 MNHEY, CDR2 SVGAGI. This CDR3 has 13 amino acids. V lost 6 bases and J lost 5, with 13 bases in between.

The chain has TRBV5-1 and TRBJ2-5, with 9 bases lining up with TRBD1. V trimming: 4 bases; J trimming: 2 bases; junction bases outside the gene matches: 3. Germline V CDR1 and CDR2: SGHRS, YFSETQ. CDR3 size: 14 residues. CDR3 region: CASSPGTGQETQYF. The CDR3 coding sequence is TGCGCCAGCAGCCCCGGGACAGGGCAAGAGACCCAGTACTTC. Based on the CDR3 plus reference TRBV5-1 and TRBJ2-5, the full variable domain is KAGVTQTPRYLIKTRGQQVTLSCSPISGHRSVSWYQQTPGQGLQFLFEYFSETQRNKGNFPGRFSGRQFSNSRSEMNVSTLELGDSALYLCASSPGTGQETQYFGPGTRLLVL.